These T cell receptor beta chains were read from a single sample in a study of shared clonotypes between healthy human individuals. Clones were read by immunoSEQ multiplex PCR, and TCRdb kept only the in-frame ones, dropping some. The repertoire holds about 800,000 clones, with around 96% as singletons. The sample consisted of naive CD8+ T cells sorted from blood. The source of these receptors is a man between 25 and 39 years old in good health. Both conserved end residues are trimmed from each CDR3.

v_gene: TRBV14
j_gene: TRBJ2-5
CDR3aa: ASSQGDLGVGETQY

v_gene: TRBV9
j_gene: TRBJ2-2
CDR3aa: ASSSGQGFGGELF

v_gene: TRBV9
j_gene: TRBJ2-3
CDR3aa: ASGSASRTDTQY

v_gene: TRBV6-5
j_gene: TRBJ2-1
CDR3aa: ASSSSFWSSYNEQF

v_gene: TRBV6-5
j_gene: TRBJ1-2
CDR3aa: ASSTQGWGGYT

v_gene: TRBV28
j_gene: TRBJ1-5
CDR3aa: ASSSRGWDQPQH

v_gene: TRBV2
j_gene: TRBJ2-7
CDR3aa: ATAGSPGGGTGNEQY

v_gene: TRBV9
j_gene: TRBJ1-2
CDR3aa: ASSPRTGDGYT

v_gene: TRBV15
j_gene: TRBJ2-7
CDR3aa: ATSKDRGLYEQY

v_gene: TRBV6-5
j_gene: TRBJ1-1
CDR3aa: ASSYTYMNTEAF

v_gene: TRBV28
j_gene: TRBJ2-1
CDR3aa: ATLGTDAYNEQF

v_gene: TRBV12-2
j_gene: TRBJ2-5
CDR3aa: ASRLATANRILETQY

v_gene: TRBV7-4
j_gene: TRBJ2-1
CDR3aa: ASSLKASPSSYNEQF

v_gene: TRBV12-5
j_gene: TRBJ2-1
CDR3aa: ASGRPHEQF

v_gene: TRBV7-8
j_gene: TRBJ2-4
CDR3aa: ASSKRWDRGNIQY

v_gene: TRBV7-9
j_gene: TRBJ1-1
CDR3aa: ASSSYSMNTEAF

v_gene: TRBV7-9
j_gene: TRBJ1-1
CDR3aa: ASSHEGQGNPEAF

v_gene: TRBV1
j_gene: TRBJ2-1
CDR3aa: TSSQFGREVHNEQF

v_gene: TRBV27
j_gene: TRBJ1-3
CDR3aa: ASSKGTGSGNTIY

v_gene: TRBV9
j_gene: TRBJ2-3
CDR3aa: ASSVVEGLDTQY

v_gene: TRBV29-1
j_gene: TRBJ1-1
CDR3aa: SARGVGTEAF

v_gene: TRBV5-1
j_gene: TRBJ2-2
CDR3aa: ASSMLAGEGTGELF

v_gene: TRBV5-5
j_gene: TRBJ2-4
CDR3aa: ASSSDSYIQY

v_gene: TRBV27
j_gene: TRBJ2-3
CDR3aa: ASSLGTSGRGASTDTQY

v_gene: TRBV7-8
j_gene: TRBJ2-7
CDR3aa: ASSLELAGNYEQY

v_gene: TRBV6-5
j_gene: TRBJ2-7
CDR3aa: ASSSRTGYYEQY

v_gene: TRBV5-1
j_gene: TRBJ1-1
CDR3aa: ASGMGPRANTEAF

v_gene: TRBV7-3
j_gene: TRBJ1-2
CDR3aa: ASSSATGEDYGYT

v_gene: TRBV4-3
j_gene: TRBJ2-1
CDR3aa: ASSQTSSYNEQF

v_gene: TRBV5-6
j_gene: TRBJ2-1
CDR3aa: ASSLELAGPYNEQF

v_gene: TRBV4-1
j_gene: TRBJ1-1
CDR3aa: ASSLSSGGVGTEAF

v_gene: TRBV5-1
j_gene: TRBJ2-3
CDR3aa: ASSLEGSLAASTDTQY

v_gene: TRBV29-1
j_gene: TRBJ2-2
CDR3aa: SVGADRGRGEDTGELF

v_gene: TRBV4-3
j_gene: TRBJ2-3
CDR3aa: ASSQDLAGGRVTDTQY

v_gene: TRBV7-2
j_gene: TRBJ2-5
CDR3aa: ASSLEDKAAQETQY

v_gene: TRBV7-9
j_gene: TRBJ2-3
CDR3aa: ASKTGSTDTQY

v_gene: TRBV4-1
j_gene: TRBJ2-1
CDR3aa: ASSQGLASSYNEQF

v_gene: TRBV7-7
j_gene: TRBJ2-3
CDR3aa: ASSLLPAGRADTQY

v_gene: TRBV4-1
j_gene: TRBJ2-3
CDR3aa: ASSQERTALLTDTQY

v_gene: TRBV11-2
j_gene: TRBJ2-5
CDR3aa: ASSLGILGTSQETQY

v_gene: TRBV7-2
j_gene: TRBJ2-7
CDR3aa: ASSFNSYEQY

v_gene: TRBV14
j_gene: TRBJ2-5
CDR3aa: ASSPLPSGIGQETQY

v_gene: TRBV5-1
j_gene: TRBJ1-2
CDR3aa: ASSPDRGGNT

v_gene: TRBV6-5
j_gene: TRBJ2-7
CDR3aa: ASTQGPLSGQY

v_gene: TRBV9
j_gene: TRBJ2-3
CDR3aa: ASSPGTSGRADTQY

v_gene: TRBV7-9
j_gene: TRBJ2-1
CDR3aa: ASSLVGTGRHEQF

v_gene: TRBV7-7
j_gene: TRBJ2-7
CDR3aa: ASSLDAGTYEQY

v_gene: TRBV7-9
j_gene: TRBJ2-7
CDR3aa: ASGGPLGYEQY

v_gene: TRBV7-9
j_gene: TRBJ2-5
CDR3aa: ASSSPGQGEETQY

v_gene: TRBV2
j_gene: TRBJ2-7
CDR3aa: ASSAPGEVNEQY

v_gene: TRBV27
j_gene: TRBJ1-1
CDR3aa: ASSPQTGGTEAF